This T cell receptor (beta chain) was documented in a study of radiotherapy plus CTLA-4 blockade in lung cancer. Whole-study context: Disease control was achieved by over 25% of patients, and objective responses by about 17%.

The method was immunoSEQ multiplex PCR; TCRdb's version includes in-frame clones alone and lacks a portion of them. Here the sample spans about 97,000 clones, about four fifths being singletons. The V gene lost 2 bases and the J gene lost 6 bases, with 9 bases spanning the gap. The length of the CDR3 is 12 residues. Germline V gene lookup returns CDR1 SGHTS and CDR2 YDEGEE. This clone was observed a few times. V and J are TRBV5-8 and TRBJ2-7; D not resolved. The sample consisted of peripheral blood, taken from a patient treated with radiotherapy plus ipilimumab. The receptor was isolated from a human donor with non-small cell lung cancer who had a partial response to radiotherapy plus ipilimumab. Some clones in this sample may be carry-over from other donors' samples. CDR3 bases: TGTGCCAGCAGCTTTAGTGTCCTCGAGCAGTACTTC. Its translation: CASSFSVLEQYF.